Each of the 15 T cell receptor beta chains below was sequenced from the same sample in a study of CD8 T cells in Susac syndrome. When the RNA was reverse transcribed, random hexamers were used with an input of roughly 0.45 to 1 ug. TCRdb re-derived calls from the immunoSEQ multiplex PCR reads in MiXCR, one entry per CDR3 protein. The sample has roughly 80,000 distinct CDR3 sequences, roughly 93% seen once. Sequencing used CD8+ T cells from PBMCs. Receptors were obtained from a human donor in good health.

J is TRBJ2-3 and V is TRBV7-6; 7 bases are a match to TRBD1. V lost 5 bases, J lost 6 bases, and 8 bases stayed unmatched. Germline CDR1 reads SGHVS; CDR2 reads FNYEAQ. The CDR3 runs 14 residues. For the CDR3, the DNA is TGTGCCAGCAGCATCCGGGACAGAGTGGATACGCAGTATTTT. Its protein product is CASSIRDRVDTQYF.

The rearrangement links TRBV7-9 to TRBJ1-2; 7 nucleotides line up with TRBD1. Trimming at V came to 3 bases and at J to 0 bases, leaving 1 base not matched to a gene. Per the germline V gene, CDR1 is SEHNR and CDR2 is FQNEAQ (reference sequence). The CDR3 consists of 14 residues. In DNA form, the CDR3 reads TGTGCCAGCAGCTTGGGACAGCCTAACTATGGCTACACCTTC. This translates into CASSLGQPNYGYTF.

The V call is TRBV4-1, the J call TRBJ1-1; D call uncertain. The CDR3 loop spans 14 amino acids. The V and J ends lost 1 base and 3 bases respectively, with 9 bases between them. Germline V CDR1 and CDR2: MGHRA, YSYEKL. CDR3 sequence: CASSQVKGDTEAFF. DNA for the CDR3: TGCGCCAGCAGCCAAGTAAAGGGAGACACTGAAGCTTTCTTT.

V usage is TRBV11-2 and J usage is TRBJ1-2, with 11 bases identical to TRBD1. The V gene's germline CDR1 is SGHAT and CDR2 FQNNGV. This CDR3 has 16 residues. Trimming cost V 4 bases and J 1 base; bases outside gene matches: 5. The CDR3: CASSWTGGAHNYGYTF. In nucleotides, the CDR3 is TGTGCCAGCAGCTGGACAGGGGGCGCACATAACTATGGCTACACCTTC.

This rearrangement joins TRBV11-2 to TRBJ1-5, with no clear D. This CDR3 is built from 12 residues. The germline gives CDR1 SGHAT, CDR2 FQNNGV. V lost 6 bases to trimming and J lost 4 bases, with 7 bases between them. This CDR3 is CASSELNQPQHF. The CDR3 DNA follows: TGTGCCAGCAGTGAACTAAATCAGCCCCAGCATTTT.

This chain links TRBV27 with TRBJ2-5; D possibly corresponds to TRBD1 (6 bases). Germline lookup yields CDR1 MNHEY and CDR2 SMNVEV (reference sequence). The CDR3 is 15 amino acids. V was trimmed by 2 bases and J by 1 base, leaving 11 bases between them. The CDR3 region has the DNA TGTGCCAGCAGTTTAAGGGCAGGGGCCCAAGAGACCCAGTACTTC. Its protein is CASSLRAGAQETQYF.

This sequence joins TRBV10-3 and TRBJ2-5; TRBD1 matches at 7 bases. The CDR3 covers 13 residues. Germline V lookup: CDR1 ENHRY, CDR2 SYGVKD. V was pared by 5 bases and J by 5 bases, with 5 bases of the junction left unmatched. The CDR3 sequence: CAISPDREETQYF. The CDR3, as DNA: TGTGCCATCAGTCCTGACAGGGAGGAGACCCAGTACTTC.

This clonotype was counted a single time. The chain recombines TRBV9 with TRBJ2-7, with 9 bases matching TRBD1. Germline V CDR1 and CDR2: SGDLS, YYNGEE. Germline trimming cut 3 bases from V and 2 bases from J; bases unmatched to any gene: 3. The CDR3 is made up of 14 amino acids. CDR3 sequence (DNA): TGTGCCAGCAGCGCAGGGGACAGGGCCTACGAGCAGTACGTC. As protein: CASSAGDRAYEQYV.

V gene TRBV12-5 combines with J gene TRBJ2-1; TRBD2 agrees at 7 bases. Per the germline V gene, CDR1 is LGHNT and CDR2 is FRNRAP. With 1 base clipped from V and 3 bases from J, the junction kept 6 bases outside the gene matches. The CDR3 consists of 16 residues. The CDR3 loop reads CASGLDGEGSYNEQFF. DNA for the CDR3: TGTGCTAGTGGTTTGGACGGGGAGGGGAGCTACAATGAGCAGTTCTTC.

CDR3 sequence reads: CASSRSGASYEQYF. CDR3 coding DNA: TGCGCCAGCAGCCGTTCAGGGGCCTCCTACGAGCAGTACTTC. The chain couples TRBV4-1 to TRBJ2-7, with a weak D call TRBD1 (6 bases). V lost 4 bases, J lost 0 bases, and 10 bases lay in between. The CDR3 contains 14 residues. Germline CDR1 MGHRA, CDR2 YSYEKL.

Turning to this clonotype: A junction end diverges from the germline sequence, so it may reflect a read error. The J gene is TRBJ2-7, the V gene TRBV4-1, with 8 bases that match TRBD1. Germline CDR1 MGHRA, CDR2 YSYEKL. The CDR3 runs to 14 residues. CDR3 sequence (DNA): TGCGCCAGCAGCGAAGACAGGGGAACCTACGAGCAGTACTTC. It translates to CASSEDRGTYEQYF.

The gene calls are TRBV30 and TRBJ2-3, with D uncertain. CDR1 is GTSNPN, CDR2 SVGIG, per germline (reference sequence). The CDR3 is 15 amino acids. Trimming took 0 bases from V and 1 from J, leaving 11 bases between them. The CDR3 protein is CAWSVLGGGTDTQYF. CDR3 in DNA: TGTGCCTGGAGTGTACTGGGCGGTGGCACAGATACGCAGTATTTT.

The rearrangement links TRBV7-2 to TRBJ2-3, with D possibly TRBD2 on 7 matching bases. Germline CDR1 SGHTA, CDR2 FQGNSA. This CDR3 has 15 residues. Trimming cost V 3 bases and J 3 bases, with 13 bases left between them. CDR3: CASSLGGRHTDTQYF. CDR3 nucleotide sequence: TGTGCCAGCAGCTTGGGGGGGCGTCATACAGATACGCAGTATTTT.

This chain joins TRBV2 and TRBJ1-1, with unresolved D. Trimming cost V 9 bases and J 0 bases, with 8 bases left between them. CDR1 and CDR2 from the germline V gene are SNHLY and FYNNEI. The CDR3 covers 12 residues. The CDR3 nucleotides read TGTGCCAGACAGTCAATGAACACTGAAGCTTTCTTT. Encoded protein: CARQSMNTEAFF.

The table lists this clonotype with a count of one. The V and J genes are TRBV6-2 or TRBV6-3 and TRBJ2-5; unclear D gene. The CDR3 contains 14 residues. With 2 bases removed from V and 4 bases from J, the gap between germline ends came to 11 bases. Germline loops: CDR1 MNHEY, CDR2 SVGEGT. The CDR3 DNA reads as TGTGCCAGCAGTTACGATGGGATTTCAGAGACCCAGTACTTC. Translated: CASSYDGISETQYF.